Listed below are T cell receptor beta chains from one sample, sequenced in a study of CD8+ T cells in alopecia areata. Sequenced by immunoSEQ multiplex PCR; TCRdb stores in-frame clones only, minus some. The sample carries a few hundred thousand clones, roughly 44% recorded once. The sample consisted of CD4+ T cells sorted from blood, taken at approximately week 37, from a patient treated with tofacitinib. The receptor set was obtained from a human donor with alopecia areata. CDR3s include the opening cysteine and the closing phenylalanine or tryptophan. The D gene is left open where the match is weak. Size values are once, few and many counts, or a class for expanded clones, and some rows have none.

abundance	v_gene	j_gene	d_gene	CDR3aa	CDR3nt
few	TRBV30	TRBJ2-1	TRBD2	CAWNQREDRRVQFF	TGTGCCTGGAATCAGCGGGAGGATAGAAGGGTGCAGTTCTTC
few	TRBV30	TRBJ2-2	-	CAWGSLGNTGELFF	TGTGCCTGGGGGAGTCTTGGTAACACCGGGGAGCTGTTTTTT
-	TRBV4-1	TRBJ1-4	TRBD1	CASSQAGQGREKLFF	TGCGCCAGCAGCCAAGCCGGACAGGGCCGTGAAAAACTGTTTTTT
few	TRBV5-4	TRBJ2-7	TRBD1	CASSSPGGQGFSSLYEQYF	TGTGCCAGCAGCTCCCCGGGGGGACAGGGATTCTCGTCCCTCTACGAGCAGTACTTC
few	TRBV7-3	TRBJ2-3	TRBD2	CASSLNRGGTDTQYF	TGTGCCAGCAGCTTAAATCGCGGGGGAACAGATACGCAGTATTTT
-	TRBV9	TRBJ2-1	-	CASSSQEGEQFF	TGTGCCAGCAGCTCCCAGGAGGGCGAGCAGTTCTTC
-	TRBV6-7	TRBJ2-3	-	CAGTGCDTQYF	TGTGCCGGAACAGGCTGCGATACGCAGTATTTT
-	TRBV29-1	TRBJ2-1	-	CSVSKRDSEQFF	TGCAGCGTGTCCAAGCGGGACAGTGAGCAGTTCTTC
few	TRBV6-5	TRBJ2-7	-	CASSYGGGVRTKQYF	TGTGCCAGCAGTTACGGAGGGGGGGTTAGAACAAAGCAGTACTTC
few	TRBV7-3	TRBJ1-5	-	CASSLQENQPQHF	TGTGCCAGCAGCTTACAGGAAAATCAGCCCCAGCATTTT